The subject of this entry is one T cell receptor (beta chain). Its specificity is not known. The sample is drawn from a study of cytomegalovirus exposure and HLA in healthy donors. Study background: Later, an analysis reported that the 110 or so validation repertoires had used the same platform as the 500 to 750 first-cohort repertoires. Whole-study findings and limits: Among TCR sequences, most were rare, though some public TCRs appeared in many donors. Among TCR beta chains, those listed as cytomegalovirus-associated numbered fewer than 200.

V lost 4 bases and J lost 5; bases outside the gene matches: 15. The germline CDR1 and CDR2 sequences are SGHRS and YFSETQ. This CDR3 is built from 17 residues. Assay used: immunoSEQ multiplex PCR; TCRdb lists only in-frame clones, some missing. This repertoire shows about 180,000 clones, more than 75% found once; its top ten account for roughly 3%. Specimen: PBMCs. The chain has TRBV5-1 and TRBJ1-1, with TRBD1 matching 9 bases. The receptor was isolated from a man aged 18 to 35 in good health and CMV-seropositive. CDR3 sequence reads: CASSPISPGQGGTEAFF. In nucleotides, the CDR3 is TGCGCCAGCAGCCCGATTAGCCCGGGACAGGGAGGAACTGAAGCTTTCTTT.